A single sample is the source of the 14 T cell receptor beta chains below, sequenced in a study of early T cells in non-severe SARS-CoV-2 infection. TCRdb passed the 5' RACE reads through MiXCR, listing each CDR3 protein once. The top ten clones hold under 3% of a sample with about 84,000 distinct CDR3 sequences, about 12% of them seen once. The specimen sequenced was whole blood. These receptors all come from an adult who was a healthcare worker with PCR-confirmed SARS-CoV-2 infection or an uninfected control (not recorded which).

The table lists this clonotype with a few counts. The chain couples TRBV7-8 to TRBJ2-1; 9 bases match TRBD2. The CDR3 spans 16 residues. V shed 2 bases, J shed 3 bases, and the junction held 5 bases outside the gene matches. CDR1 is SGHVS and CDR2 is FQNEAQ in the germline V gene. This chain's CDR3 is CASSLRGGAIYNEQFF. The DNA of the CDR3 is TGTGCCAGCAGCTTACGCGGGGGGGCCATCTACAATGAGCAGTTCTTC.

The rearrangement joins TRBV29-1 to TRBJ1-2; D remains ambiguous. Germline CDR1 reads SQVTM; CDR2 reads ANQGSEA. The CDR3 totals 8 residues. V shed 7 bases and J shed 6 bases, with 3 bases lying between them. This chain's CDR3 is CSADGYTF. CDR3 nucleotide sequence: TGCAGCGCGGATGGCTACACCTTC.

This clonotype was counted only a few times. This sequence joins TRBV20-1 and TRBJ2-7; D is perhaps TRBD2 (6 bases). Deletions cut 4 bases from V and 4 bases from J, with 17 bases between. Germline V gene sequence: CDR1 DFQATT, CDR2 SNEGSKA (reference sequence). This CDR3 region has 14 residues. CDR3 sequence reads: CSATGVSGFYEQYF. CDR3 coding DNA: TGCAGTGCTACCGGGGTTAGCGGTTTTTACGAGCAGTACTTC.

This clonotype appeared many times. The genes are TRBV12-3 or TRBV12-4 and TRBJ2-2, with 8 bases aligning to TRBD1. The CDR3 consists of 17 residues. Trimming removed 5 bases from V and 4 bases from J; junction bases left unmatched: 12. The CDR3 nucleotides read TGTGCCAGCAGTCGAGGCGACAGGGGAAGAGCCACCGGGGAGCTGTTTTTT. It specifies CASSRGDRGRATGELFF.

There are a few counts of this clonotype. The chain links TRBV5-1 to TRBJ1-5, with a weak D call TRBD1 (6 bases). The CDR3 totals 14 residues. Germline CDR1 SGHRS, CDR2 YFSETQ. V dropped 4 bases and J dropped 6 bases, with 14 bases sitting between them. CDR3 sequence (DNA): TGCGCCAGCAGCCTGAATACAGGGACTCAGCCCCAGCATTTT. Its translation: CASSLNTGTQPQHF.

For this clonotype: Since a much larger clone is just one base distant, this may be a read error. V gene TRBV11-2 combines with J gene TRBJ2-7, with D maybe TRBD2 (5 bases). CDR3 length equals 11 residues. Per the germline V gene, CDR1 is SGHAT and CDR2 is FQNNGV. V lost 4 bases and J lost 6, with 7 bases in between. The CDR3 spells CASSSSREQYV. In nucleotides, the CDR3 is TGTGCCAGCAGCTCTAGCCGCGAGCAGTACGTC.

V is TRBV24-1 and J is TRBJ1-2; D call uncertain. Germline lookup yields CDR1 KGHDR and CDR2 SFDVKD. CDR3 length: 13 amino acids. Trimming removed 7 bases from V and 6 bases from J, with 14 bases in between. DNA for the CDR3: TGTGCCACCAGGGATAGCAGTAGGAATGGCTACACCTTC. Translating it yields CATRDSSRNGYTF.

This clonotype was found many times. The chain uses TRBV29-1 and TRBJ2-3; D unresolved. Trimming cost V 0 bases and J 7 bases, with 11 bases left between them. CDR1 is SQVTM and CDR2 is ANQGSEA in the germline V gene. The CDR3 is 13 amino acids. The CDR3 is CSVEDPYLNTQYF. In DNA, the CDR3 is TGCAGCGTTGAAGATCCATATTTAAATACGCAGTATTTT.

This clonotype turned up a few times. This chain links TRBV6-7 with TRBJ2-3, with D perhaps matching TRBD1 (7 bases). TRBV6-7 qualifies as an ORF whose function is uncertain. V gave up 7 bases and J gave up 10 bases, with 21 bases separating them. This CDR3 contains 14 residues. CDR3 sequence reads: CASTPRGAPKSQYF. The CDR3, as DNA: TGTGCCAGCACCCCCAGGGGGGCCCCGAAGTCGCAGTATTTT.

V is TRBV18 and J is TRBJ2-3; D is possibly TRBD1 (5 bases). The CDR3 runs to 15 residues. Germline CDR1 reads KGHSH; CDR2 reads LQKENI. The V and J ends lost 6 bases and 2 bases respectively, with 15 bases between them. The CDR3 DNA sequence: TGTGCCAGCTCTCATTCTCAGGGCTCCACAGATACGCAGTATTTT. Amino acids: CASSHSQGSTDTQYF.

This clonotype has at least ten counts. This rearrangement joins TRBV7-2 to TRBJ2-3, with D unresolved. CDR1 is SGHTA and CDR2 is FQGNSA in the germline V gene. Trimming shortened V by 1 base and J by 2 bases, and 7 bases separated the two germline ends. The CDR3 length is 14 residues. CDR3 sequence: CASSLGSPTDTQYF. In DNA, the CDR3 is TGTGCCAGCAGCTTAGGCAGCCCCACAGATACGCAGTATTTT.

The table lists this clonotype with many counts. V is TRBV20-1 and J is TRBJ2-3; D remains unclear. This CDR3 has 17 residues. V lost 6 bases and J 0 bases, leaving 22 bases between the germline ends. Germline-derived CDR1 and CDR2 are DFQATT and SNEGSKA (reference sequence). The CDR3, as DNA: TGCAGTGCCGCTGGGGTGGTATCACTATTAAGCACAGATACGCAGTATTTT. This encodes CSAAGVVSLLSTDTQYF.

This CDR3 reads CASSTQGSYEQYF. The CDR3, as DNA: TGTGCCAGCAGTACACAGGGTTCGTACGAGCAGTACTTC. The chain joins TRBV27 to TRBJ2-7; TRBD1 is a possible D gene (6 bases). From germline, CDR1 is MNHEY and CDR2 SMNVEV (reference sequence). CDR3 size: 13 residues. V dropped 5 bases and J dropped 4 bases, with 12 bases sitting between them.

Notes on this clonotype: Since a much larger clone is just one base distant, this may be a read error. This chain connects TRBV29-1 to TRBJ2-7, with 7 bases lining up with TRBD1. The CDR3 runs 12 residues. Germline lookup yields CDR1 SQVTM and CDR2 ANQGSEA. DNA for the CDR3: TGCAGCGCCATGACAGGGCAAAGCGAGCAGTGCTTC. Protein: CSAMTGQSEQCF.